The 30 T cell receptor beta chains below were found in one sample sequenced in a study of T cell repertoires in urothelial bladder cancer. Only in-frame clones appear in the TCRdb table, and some are missing; sequencing was by immunoSEQ multiplex PCR. The repertoire holds 10,000 or so clones, with around two thirds as singletons. The sequencing sample was made of tumor-infiltrating cells from bladder cancer. These receptors were obtained from a human donor with a benign inflammatory bladder lesion.

The chain has TRBV6-6 and TRBJ1-5; tentative D call: TRBD1 (5 bases). CDR1 and CDR2 from the germline V gene are MNHNY and SVGAGI (reference sequence). The ends were cut back, 2 bases at V and 1 base at J, with 9 bases in the middle. The CDR3 contains 15 residues. CDR3 residues: CASSYGGDSNQPQHF. The CDR3, as DNA: TGTGCCAGCAGTTACGGGGGTGACAGCAATCAGCCCCAGCATTTT.

This rearrangement joins TRBV9 to TRBJ2-1; 10 bases map to TRBD1. This CDR3 is 17 amino acids long. The V gene's germline CDR1 is SGDLS and CDR2 YYNGEE. V shed 1 base and J 8 bases; nucleotides not matched to a gene: 12. CDR3 loop: CASSVTVTGQGGDEQFF. The CDR3 DNA follows: TGTGCCAGCAGCGTAACAGTCACAGGACAGGGGGGCGATGAGCAGTTCTTC.

In regard to this clone: An end of the junction does not agree with germline; a read error may underlie this. The genes are TRBV13 and TRBJ2-5; 7 nucleotides match TRBD2. CDR1 and CDR2 from the germline V gene are PRHDT and FYEKMQ (reference sequence). The CDR3 loop spans 14 amino acids. In DNA form, the CDR3 reads TGTGCCAGCAACTTAGCGGGCCCAGGGGAGACCCAGTACTTC. The encoded protein is CASNLAGPGETQYF. The entire variable domain, with the rest obtained from reference TRBV13 and TRBJ2-5, is as follows: AAGVIQSPRHLIKEKRETATLKCYPIPRHDTVYWYQQGPGQDPQFLISFYEKMQSDKGSIPDRFSAQQFSDYHSELNMSSLELGDSALYFCASNLAGPGETQYFGPGTRLLVL.

This chain connects TRBV6-5 to TRBJ2-7, with D tentatively TRBD1 (6 bases). Germline CDR1 MNHEY, CDR2 SVGAGI. V was cut by 0 bases and J by 0 bases, with 12 bases left in between. The CDR3 runs to 16 residues. CDR3 loop: CASSYSTTGSSYEQYF. In DNA form, the CDR3 reads TGTGCCAGCAGTTACTCTACTACAGGGAGCTCCTACGAGCAGTACTTC.

The rearrangement links TRBV18 to TRBJ1-1; maybe TRBD1 (5 bases). Germline-derived CDR1 and CDR2 are KGHSH and LQKENI. The germline V and J ends were trimmed by 3 bases and 4 bases, with 6 bases remaining between them. This CDR3 is built from 12 residues. In DNA, the CDR3 is TGTGCCAGCTCACCGGGGCCCACTGAAGCTTTCTTT. Translating it yields CASSPGPTEAFF.

This rearrangement joins TRBV7-3 to TRBJ2-1; perhaps TRBD2 as D (5 bases). V was clipped by 1 base and J by 0 bases, with 7 bases between them. The germline gives CDR1 SGHTA, CDR2 FQGTGA. The CDR3 has 15 residues. The CDR3 spells CASSLRAGSYNEQFF. The CDR3 DNA follows: TGTGCCAGCAGCTTAAGGGCGGGCTCCTACAATGAGCAGTTCTTC.

The rearrangement uses TRBV27 and TRBJ2-2, with D possibly being TRBD2 (6 bases). CDR1 is MNHEY, CDR2 SMNVEV, per germline (reference sequence). The CDR3 extends over 16 amino acids. Between the trimmed V and J ends, which lost 10 bases and 4 bases, there was a span of 22 bases. In DNA form, the CDR3 reads TGTGCCACCAAGAGGGGAGGATCACCGACCACCGGGGAGCTGTTTTTT. Its protein product is CATKRGGSPTTGELFF.

The rearrangement links TRBV13 to TRBJ2-4, with 9 bases fitting TRBD2. CDR1 is PRHDT and CDR2 is FYEKMQ in the germline V gene (reference sequence). The CDR3 extends over 14 amino acids. J lost 7 bases, V lost 5 bases, and 6 bases had no gene match. In DNA form, the CDR3 reads TGTGCCAGCAGCCAACCCACTAGCGGGAACATTCAGTACTTC. Its protein product is CASSQPTSGNIQYF.

The chain links TRBV5-1 to TRBJ2-3, with 9 bases matching TRBD2. V was clipped by 7 bases and J by 2 bases; unmatched bases: 8. Germline CDR1 and CDR2: SGHRS and YFSETQ. The CDR3 consists of 15 residues. The CDR3 sequence: CASRAGGINTDTQYF. CDR3 nucleotide sequence: TGCGCCAGCCGGGCGGGGGGGATCAACACAGATACGCAGTATTTT.

V gene TRBV5-8 combines with J gene TRBJ1-1, with no clear D. From germline, CDR1 is SGHTS and CDR2 YDEGEE. This CDR3 comprises 13 residues. Deletions cut 0 bases from V and 3 bases from J, with 6 bases between. The CDR3 loop reads CASSLDRHTEAFF. DNA for the CDR3: TGTGCCAGCAGCTTGGATAGGCACACTGAAGCTTTCTTT.

Only a few counts were recorded for this clone. The chain carries TRBV2 and TRBJ1-6; no firm D call. With 3 bases removed from V and 7 bases from J, the gap between germline ends came to 10 bases. The CDR3 loop spans 14 amino acids. Germline values: CDR1 SNHLY, CDR2 FYNNEI. CDR3 in amino acids: CASSEYPRNSPLHF. For the CDR3, the DNA is TGTGCCAGCAGTGAGTACCCGCGGAATTCACCCCTCCACTTT.

This clone was seen only a few times. The CDR3 coding sequence is TGCGCCAGCAGCTTGGGGGACACCCAAGGAAACTATGGCTACACCTTC. This gives the protein CASSLGDTQGNYGYTF. The chain couples TRBV5-1 to TRBJ1-2; possible D gene TRBD1, 6 bases. The CDR3 consists of 16 residues. The germline V gene has CDR1 SGHRS and CDR2 YFSETQ. V dropped 0 bases and J dropped 2 bases, with 14 bases sitting between them.

The rearrangement uses TRBV7-9 and TRBJ1-2, with D unclear. Germline V CDR1 and CDR2: SEHNR, FQNEAQ (reference sequence). The germline V and J ends were trimmed by 5 bases and 7 bases, with 11 bases remaining between them. The CDR3 extends over 12 amino acids. The CDR3 nucleotides are TGTGCCAGCAGCGCGGTCTTGTCTGGCTACACCTTC. This codes for CASSAVLSGYTF. The whole variable domain, filled in from reference TRBV7-9 and TRBJ1-2, reads DTGVSQNPRHKITKRGQNVTFRCDPISEHNRLYWYRQTLGQGPEFLTYFQNEAQLEKSRLLSDRFSAERPKGSFSTLEIQRTEQGDSAMYLCASSAVLSGYTFGSGTRLTVV.

CDR3 DNA: TGTGCCAGCAGCTGGGGACACCAGGGCTCTGGCTACACCTTC. It translates to CASSWGHQGSGYTF. The rearrangement joins TRBV11-2 to TRBJ1-2, with D maybe TRBD1 (6 bases). This CDR3 contains 14 residues. With 4 bases removed from V and 7 bases from J, the gap between germline ends came to 16 bases. Germline CDR1 and CDR2: SGHAT and FQNNGV.

V is TRBV5-1 and J is TRBJ2-7; 8 nucleotides align to TRBD1. V shed 4 bases and J 0 bases; nucleotides not matched to a gene: 9. The CDR3 consists of 16 residues. Germline V gives CDR1 SGHRS, CDR2 YFSETQ. The CDR3 bases are TGCGCCAGCAGCCCCAGGACAGGGACCAGCTCCTACGAGCAGTACTTC. Protein product: CASSPRTGTSSYEQYF.

This clone turned up a few times. The V call is TRBV5-1, the J call TRBJ2-7, with D tentatively TRBD1 or TRBD2 (5 bases each). CDR3 length equals 10 residues. Germline CDR1 SGHRS, CDR2 YFSETQ. The V and J ends lost 3 bases and 11 bases respectively, with 9 bases between them. The CDR3 DNA follows: TGCGCCAGCAGCTCCAGGGAGAAGTACTTC. Its protein is CASSSREKYF.

This chain links TRBV5-4 with TRBJ2-3; 9 bases are a match to TRBD2. V shed 2 bases, J shed 2 bases, and the junction held 15 bases outside the gene matches. Germline V gene lookup returns CDR1 SGHNT and CDR2 YYREEE (reference sequence). The CDR3 contains 19 residues. The CDR3 sequence: CASSFIGGGAHRTTDTQYF. The CDR3, as DNA: TGTGCCAGCAGCTTTATCGGCGGGGGGGCCCACCGTACCACAGATACGCAGTATTTT.

The rearrangement uses TRBV19 and TRBJ2-7, with unresolved D. CDR1 is LNHDA and CDR2 is SQIVND in the germline V gene (reference sequence). V lost 9 bases and J 3 bases, leaving 18 bases between the germline ends. The CDR3 covers 14 residues. CDR3 coding DNA: TGTGCCAGCGCAGAGACTGGGGATGTCTACGAGCAGTACTTC. It specifies CASAETGDVYEQYF.

The chain couples TRBV13 to TRBJ2-1, with D perhaps matching TRBD1 or TRBD2 (6 bases each). The V gene's germline CDR1 is PRHDT and CDR2 FYEKMQ (reference sequence). The CDR3 covers 16 residues. Trimming shortened V by 5 bases and J by 3 bases, and 17 bases separated the two germline ends. CDR3 sequence (DNA): TGTGCCAGCAGCACACGCCCGGGGGCGGTCTACAATGAGCAGTTCTTC. Translation gives CASSTRPGAVYNEQFF.

CDR3 loop: CASSPGLSYNEQFF. The CDR3 bases are TGTGCCAGCAGTCCAGGACTCTCCTACAATGAGCAGTTCTTC. J is TRBJ2-1 and V is TRBV13; weak D call: TRBD2 (5 bases). The CDR3 consists of 14 residues. Germline V CDR1 and CDR2: PRHDT, FYEKMQ (reference sequence). Trimming stripped 6 bases from V and 0 bases from J, with 9 bases between.

This chain joins TRBV18 and TRBJ1-1, with D possibly being TRBD1 (5 bases). Trimming stripped 0 bases from V and 3 bases from J, with 11 bases between. Germline V gives CDR1 KGHSH, CDR2 LQKENI. The CDR3 is made up of 15 amino acids. The CDR3 nucleotides are TGTGCCAGCTCACCACCAGGGGTAGGGGACACTGAAGCTTTCTTT. Its translation: CASSPPGVGDTEAFF.

V usage is TRBV9 and J usage is TRBJ2-3; D gene uncertain. The V gene's germline CDR1 is SGDLS and CDR2 YYNGEE. The V and J ends lost 4 bases and 2 bases respectively, with 5 bases between them. CDR3 length equals 12 residues. The CDR3 loop reads CASSLITDTQYF. CDR3 coding DNA: TGTGCCAGCAGCTTAATCACAGATACGCAGTATTTT.

The chain employs TRBV4-1 and TRBJ1-4; D is ambiguous. Germline CDR1 MGHRA, CDR2 YSYEKL. Trimming took 4 bases from V and 3 from J, leaving 6 bases between them. This CDR3 comprises 13 residues. CDR3 amino acids: CASSLRANEKLFF. In DNA, the CDR3 is TGCGCCAGCAGCCTCCGGGCTAATGAAAAACTGTTTTTT.

This clone occurred a few times. The J gene is TRBJ2-2, the V gene TRBV10-2; D gene uncertain. V was pared by 7 bases and J by 4 bases, with 4 bases between. Germline lookup yields CDR1 WSHSY and CDR2 SAAADI. The CDR3 is made up of 11 amino acids. In DNA form, the CDR3 reads TGCGCCAGCATGCTCACCGGGGAGCTGTTTTTT. It is translated as CASMLTGELFF.

The V and J genes are TRBV7-3 and TRBJ1-4, with D unclear. The CDR3 covers 13 residues. CDR1 is SGHTA, CDR2 FQGTGA, per germline. Trimming took 2 bases from V and 4 from J, leaving 5 bases between them. The CDR3 DNA reads TGTGCCAGCAGCTTATCGGTTAATGAAAAACTGTTTTTT. Translating it yields CASSLSVNEKLFF.

The CDR3 is CASSFGKIDNEQFF. CDR3 DNA: TGTGCCAGCAGCTTTGGTAAGATCGACAATGAGCAGTTCTTC. The chain is built from TRBV7-8 and TRBJ2-1; no definite D call. In germline, CDR1 is SGHVS, CDR2 FQNEAQ. The length of the CDR3 is 14 residues. V was clipped by 3 bases and J by 5 bases, with 11 bases between them.

This sequence joins TRBV6-4 and TRBJ2-1, with 11 bases matching TRBD2. CDR1 MRHNA and CDR2 SNTAGT come from the germline V gene. V shed 4 bases and J 7 bases; nucleotides not matched to a gene: 6. The CDR3 extends over 15 amino acids. The CDR3 loop reads CASSALAGGSNEQFF. As DNA, the CDR3 is TGTGCCAGCAGTGCCCTAGCGGGGGGATCTAATGAGCAGTTCTTC.

This clone was detected only a few times. The chain links TRBV10-3 to TRBJ2-7, with D maybe TRBD2 (6 bases). CDR3 size: 17 residues. V was trimmed by 0 bases and J by 2 bases, leaving 17 bases between them. The germline CDR1 and CDR2 sequences are ENHRY and SYGVKD. The CDR3 is CAISESIGGGSTYEQYF. As DNA, the CDR3 is TGTGCCATCAGTGAGTCGATCGGTGGGGGGTCGACCTACGAGCAGTACTTC.

The V gene is TRBV27, the J gene TRBJ1-1; 7 bases are shared with TRBD1. Trimming took 6 bases from V and 4 from J; bases not matched to a gene: 11. The CDR3 covers 15 residues. Per the germline V gene, CDR1 is MNHEY and CDR2 is SMNVEV (reference sequence). The CDR3 DNA reads TGTGCCAGCAGCGACGCAAACAGGGGCGGCACTGAAGCTTTCTTT. Translation: CASSDANRGGTEAFF.

The rearrangement joins TRBV25-1 to TRBJ2-7; TRBD1 agrees at 7 bases. J was trimmed by 2 bases and V by 6 bases; bases with no gene match: 7. The CDR3 is made up of 14 amino acids. Germline V gene lookup returns CDR1 MGHDK and CDR2 SYGVNS. CDR3 sequence (DNA): TGTGCCAGCAGCTCCGACAGGGCCCCCTACGAGCAGTACTTC. This gives the protein CASSSDRAPYEQYF.